This TCR beta chain was captured in a study of T-cell memory formation after mild COVID-19. Regarding the study as a whole: CD4/CD8 balance characterized clones contracting day 15 to 85, and CD4+ skew characterized later expanders.

This clonotype was seen only a few times. Antigen unknown. TCRdb passed the 5' RACE reads through MiXCR, listing each CDR3 protein once. The sample shows about 190,000 distinct CDR3 sequences, under 30% of them seen only once. The CDR3 runs 19 residues. Trimming took 1 base from V and 0 from J; bases not matched to a gene: 12. Germline V gene data show CDR1 as WNHNN and CDR2 as SYGVQD (reference sequence). V is TRBV10-1 and J is TRBJ2-1, with TRBD2 matching over 7 bases. The sequence came from an adult woman who had mild COVID-19 (a few samples of this study predate the infection). Cell type and time point are not known. The specimen was PBMCs or a T cell subset sorted from them (not recorded which). CDR3 in DNA: TGCGCCAGCAGTGAGTGGCGGGAGTCCCTTCTGAGCTCCTACAATGAGCAGTTCTTC. As protein: CASSEWRESLLSSYNEQFF.